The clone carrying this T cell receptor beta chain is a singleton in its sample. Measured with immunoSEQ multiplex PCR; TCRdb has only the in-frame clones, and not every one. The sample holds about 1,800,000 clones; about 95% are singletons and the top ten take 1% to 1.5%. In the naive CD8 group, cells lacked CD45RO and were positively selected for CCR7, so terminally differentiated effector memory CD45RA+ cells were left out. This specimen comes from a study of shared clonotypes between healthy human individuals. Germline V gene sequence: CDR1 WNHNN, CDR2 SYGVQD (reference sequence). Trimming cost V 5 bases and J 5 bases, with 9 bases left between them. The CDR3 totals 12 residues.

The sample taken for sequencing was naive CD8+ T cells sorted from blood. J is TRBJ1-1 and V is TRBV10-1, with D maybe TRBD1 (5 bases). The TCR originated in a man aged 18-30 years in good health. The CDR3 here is CASSSWGTEAFF. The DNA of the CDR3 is TGCGCCAGCAGTTCGTGGGGGACTGAAGCTTTCTTT.